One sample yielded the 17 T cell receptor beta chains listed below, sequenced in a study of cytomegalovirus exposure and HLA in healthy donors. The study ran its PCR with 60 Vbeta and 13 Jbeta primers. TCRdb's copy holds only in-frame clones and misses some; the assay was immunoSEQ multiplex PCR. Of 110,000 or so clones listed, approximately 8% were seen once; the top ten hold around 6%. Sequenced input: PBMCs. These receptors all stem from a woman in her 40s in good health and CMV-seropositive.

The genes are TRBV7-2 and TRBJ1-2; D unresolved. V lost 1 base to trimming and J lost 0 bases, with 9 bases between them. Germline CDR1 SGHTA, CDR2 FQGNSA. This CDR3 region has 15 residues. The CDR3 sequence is CASSLVSGSNYGYTF. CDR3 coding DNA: TGTGCCAGCAGCTTAGTGTCGGGTTCTAACTATGGCTACACCTTC.

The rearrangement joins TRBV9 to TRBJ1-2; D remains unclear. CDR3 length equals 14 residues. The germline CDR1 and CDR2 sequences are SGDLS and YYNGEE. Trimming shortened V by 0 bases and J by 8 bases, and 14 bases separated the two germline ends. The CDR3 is CASSVVRLREGYTF. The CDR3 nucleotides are TGTGCCAGCAGCGTAGTGAGGCTTCGGGAAGGCTACACCTTC.

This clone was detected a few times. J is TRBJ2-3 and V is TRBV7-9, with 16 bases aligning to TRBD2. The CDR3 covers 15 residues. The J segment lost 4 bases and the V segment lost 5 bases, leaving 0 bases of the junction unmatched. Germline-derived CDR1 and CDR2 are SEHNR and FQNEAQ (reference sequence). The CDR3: CASSGTSGGADTQYF. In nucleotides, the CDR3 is TGTGCCAGCAGCGGGACTAGCGGGGGGGCAGATACGCAGTATTTT.

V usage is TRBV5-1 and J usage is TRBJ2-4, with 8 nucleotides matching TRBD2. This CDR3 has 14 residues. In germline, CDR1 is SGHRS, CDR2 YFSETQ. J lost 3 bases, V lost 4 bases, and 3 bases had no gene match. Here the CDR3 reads CASSAAGDKNIQYF. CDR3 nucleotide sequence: TGCGCCAGCAGCGCAGCGGGGGACAAAAACATTCAGTACTTC.

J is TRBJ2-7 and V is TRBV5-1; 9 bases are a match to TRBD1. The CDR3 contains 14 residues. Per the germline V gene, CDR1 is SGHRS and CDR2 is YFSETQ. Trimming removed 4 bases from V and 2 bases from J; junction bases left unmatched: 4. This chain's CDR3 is CASSIGTGTYEQYF. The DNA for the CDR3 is TGCGCCAGCAGCATTGGGACAGGGACCTACGAGCAGTACTTC.

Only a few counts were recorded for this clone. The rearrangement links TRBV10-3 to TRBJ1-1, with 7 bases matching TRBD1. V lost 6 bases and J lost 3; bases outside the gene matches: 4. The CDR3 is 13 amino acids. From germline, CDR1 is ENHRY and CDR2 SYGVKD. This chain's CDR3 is CAIRDRVDTEAFF. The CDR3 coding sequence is TGTGCCATCAGAGACAGGGTAGACACTGAAGCTTTCTTT.

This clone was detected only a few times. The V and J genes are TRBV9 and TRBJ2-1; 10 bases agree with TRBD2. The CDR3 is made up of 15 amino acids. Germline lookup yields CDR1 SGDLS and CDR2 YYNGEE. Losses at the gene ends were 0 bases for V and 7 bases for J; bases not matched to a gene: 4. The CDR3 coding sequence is TGTGCCAGCAGCGTAGCTCTAGCGGGGGAGAATGAGCAGTTCTTC. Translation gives CASSVALAGENEQFF. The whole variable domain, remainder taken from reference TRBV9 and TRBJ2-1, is DSGVTQTPKHLITATGQRVTLRCSPRSGDLSVYWYQQSLDQGLQFLIQYYNGEERAKGNILERFSAQQFPDLHSELNLSSLELGDSALYFCASSVALAGENEQFFGPGTRLTVL.

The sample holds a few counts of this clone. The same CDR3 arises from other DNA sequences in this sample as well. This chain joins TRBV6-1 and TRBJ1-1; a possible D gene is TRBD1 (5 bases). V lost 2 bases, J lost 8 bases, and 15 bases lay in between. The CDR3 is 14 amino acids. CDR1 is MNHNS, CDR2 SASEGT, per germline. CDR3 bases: TGTGCCAGCAGTGAAATAGGACCTCAGGGAGAAGCTTTCTTT. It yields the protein CASSEIGPQGEAFF.

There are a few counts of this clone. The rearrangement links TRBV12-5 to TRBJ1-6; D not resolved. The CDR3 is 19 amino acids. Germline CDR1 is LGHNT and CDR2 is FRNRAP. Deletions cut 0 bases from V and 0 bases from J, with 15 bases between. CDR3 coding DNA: TGTGCTAGTGGTTTGGTACTCTTCTCGCCGAACTCCTATAATTCACCCCTCCACTTT. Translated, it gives CASGLVLFSPNSYNSPLHF.

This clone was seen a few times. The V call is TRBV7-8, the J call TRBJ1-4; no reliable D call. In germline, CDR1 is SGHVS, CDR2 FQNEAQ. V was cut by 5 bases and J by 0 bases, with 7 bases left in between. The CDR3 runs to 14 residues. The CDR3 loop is CASSLRSTNEKLFF. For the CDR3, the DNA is TGTGCCAGCAGCCTCCGTTCAACTAATGAAAAACTGTTTTTT.

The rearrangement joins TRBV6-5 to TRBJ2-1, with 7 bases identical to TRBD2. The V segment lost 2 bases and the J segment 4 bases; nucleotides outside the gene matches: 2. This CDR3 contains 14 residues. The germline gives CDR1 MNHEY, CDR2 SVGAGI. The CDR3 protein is CASSYDSGYNEQFF. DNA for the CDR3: TGTGCCAGCAGTTACGATAGCGGGTACAATGAGCAGTTCTTC.

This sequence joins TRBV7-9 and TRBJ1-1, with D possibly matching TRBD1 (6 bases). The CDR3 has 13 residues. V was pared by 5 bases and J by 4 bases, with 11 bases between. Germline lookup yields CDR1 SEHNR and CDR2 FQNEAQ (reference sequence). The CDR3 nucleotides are TGTGCCAGCAGCCTTCAGGGGACCACTGAAGCTTTCTTT. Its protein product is CASSLQGTTEAFF.

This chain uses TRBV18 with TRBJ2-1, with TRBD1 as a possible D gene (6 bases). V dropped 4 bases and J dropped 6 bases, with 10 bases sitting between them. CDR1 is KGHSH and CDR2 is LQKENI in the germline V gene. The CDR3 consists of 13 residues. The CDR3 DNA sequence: TGTGCCAGCTCACTTGGGGGCATCAATGAGCAGTTCTTC. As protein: CASSLGGINEQFF.

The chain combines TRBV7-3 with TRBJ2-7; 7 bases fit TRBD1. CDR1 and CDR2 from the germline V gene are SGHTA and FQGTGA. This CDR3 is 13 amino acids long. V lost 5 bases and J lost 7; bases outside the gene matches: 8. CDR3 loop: CASSMTGLGEQYF. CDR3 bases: TGTGCCAGCAGCATGACAGGGTTGGGGGAGCAGTACTTC.

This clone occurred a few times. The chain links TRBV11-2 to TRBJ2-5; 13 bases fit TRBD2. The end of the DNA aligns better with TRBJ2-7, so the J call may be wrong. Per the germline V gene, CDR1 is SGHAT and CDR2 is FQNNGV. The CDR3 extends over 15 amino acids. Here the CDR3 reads CASSPGLAGTYEQYF. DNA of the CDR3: TGTGCCAGCAGCCCGGGACTAGCGGGGACCTACGAGCAGTACTTC.

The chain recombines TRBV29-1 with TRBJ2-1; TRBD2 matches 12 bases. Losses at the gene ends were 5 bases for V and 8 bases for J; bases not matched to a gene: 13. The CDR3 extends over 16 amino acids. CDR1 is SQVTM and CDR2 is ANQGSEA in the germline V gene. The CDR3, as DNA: TGCAGCGTTTGTGCGCTAGCGGGGGGGCCGGGGGATGAGCAGTTCTTC. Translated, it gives CSVCALAGGPGDEQFF.

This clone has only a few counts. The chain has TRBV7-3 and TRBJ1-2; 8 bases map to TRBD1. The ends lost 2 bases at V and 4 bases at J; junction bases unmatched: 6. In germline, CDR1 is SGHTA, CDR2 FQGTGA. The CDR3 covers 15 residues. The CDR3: CASSLPQTGVYGYTF. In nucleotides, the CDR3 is TGTGCCAGCAGCTTACCTCAGACAGGGGTCTATGGCTACACCTTC.